Below, one T cell receptor (beta chain) is given with its context. The repertoire was sequenced with immunoSEQ multiplex PCR; TCRdb's copy has only in-frame clones and lacks some. The sample consists of tens of thousands of clones, roughly 84% of them appearing once. Autoimmune disease history or systemic immunosuppression meant exclusion. The data originate from a study of OX40 agonist ivuxolimab in advanced cancers. On the study more broadly: Every 2 weeks, patients received ivuxolimab intravenously, dosed at 0.01 to 10 mg/kg. Of the participants, more than 35% had some prior anti-PD-1, anti-PD-L1 or anti-CTLA-4 therapy, which was allowed.

The CDR3 runs to 15 residues. The V and J ends lost 3 bases and 4 bases, in that order; junction bases with no gene match: 7. Germline CDR1 and CDR2: LNHDA and SQIVND (reference sequence). The receptor comes from an adult with an advanced solid tumor such as melanoma, head and neck, liver or kidney cancer. Sample: CD4+ or CD8+ T cells sorted from blood, taken in a trial of the OX40 agonist ivuxolimab. The gene calls are TRBV19 and TRBJ1-2; TRBD1 aligns across 8 bases. The CDR3 loop reads CASSIQQGDGYGYTF. Written as DNA, the CDR3 is TGTGCCAGTAGTATTCAACAGGGGGACGGCTATGGCTACACCTTC.